What follows describes a single TCR beta chain. This clone's antigen is unknown. Base qualities were left out, and no much larger clone turns up one base away. V has 4 bases trimmed and J has 6 bases trimmed; junction bases matching no gene number 16. Spanning cysteine to phenylalanine, the CDR3 consists of 17 amino acids. The entry retains the CDR3 DNA only, 51 bases that are in frame from base 1. The germline V gene (reference sequence) yields SEHNR for CDR1 and FQNEAQ for CDR2. The sample's time point, from its label and the paper: cells obtained before transplantation from donor or recipient. CD3+CD4+ and CD3+CD8+ populations were FACS-sorted from unstimulated pre-transplant donor and recipient cells taken from spleen or lymph nodes. The sample originates from a study of graft-versus-host responses after intestinal transplantation (dated by TCRdb to the early 2020s). Notes on the research overall: Multivisceral, liver-intestinal, or isolated intestinal transplants were received by the recipients. Graft-versus-host and host-versus-graft alloreactive T cell clones were tracked in the graft, circulation and bone marrow after intestinal transplantation using bulk TCR-beta CDR3 sequencing. Anti-thymocyte globulin induction was given to all recipients, followed by maintenance tacrolimus and steroids for about 3 years. Alloreactive clones were identified by sequencing pre-transplant mixed lymphocyte reaction products and comparing them with unstimulated pre-transplant donor and recipient T cells. A peak of at least 4% donor T cells among recipient peripheral blood mononuclear cells was the definition used for donor T cell macrochimerism. Of the roughly 25 intestinal transplant recipients enrolled in the cohort, one of whom was a retransplant, a few patients without pretransplant specimens were excluded. Rather than going through the commercial service, samples from a few later patients were sequenced in-house on an Illumina MiSeq and processed with MiXCR.

Here is what the overall study found, with its caveats: Peak levels of circulating GvH clones were associated with declines in HvG clones early after transplant. The conclusions were limited by the relatively low number and heterogeneity of the intestinal transplant patients. GvH clones were detected in recipient bone marrow, and some of these GvH clones were observed earlier in ileal mucosa or blood, consistent with an intestinal mucosal origin. High GvH to HvG T cell clonal ratios were observed in the allografts of patients with donor T cell macrochimerism.

Library preparation was by the immunoSEQ multiplex PCR assay. In most patients, genomic DNA was isolated using the Qiagen DNeasy Blood and Tissue Kit and sent frozen to Adaptive Biotechnologies for TCR sequencing. Adaptive Biotechnologies carried out high-throughput TCR-beta CDR3 sequencing of genomic DNA for most patients. On the study's bioinformatics: Adaptive's ImmunoSEQ software was the source of the TCR sequencing data for about 17 patients, while three other patients were processed with MiXCR and VDJtools. CD4 versus CD8 sorting errors were corrected by removing sequences found in both subsets at a frequency ratio below 5:1. Because the origin of CDR3 nucleotide sequences shared between donor and recipient could not be assigned, those sequences were removed. To be classed as alloreactive, a clone needed at least 2-fold expansion over unstimulated cells and a minimum CFSE-low frequency of 0.002% (template counts) or 0.001% (read counts). A clone was considered mappable if detected in the sequenced pre-transplant spleen, lymph node, or MLR CFSE-low populations of the donor or recipient. The cumulative frequency of alloreactive clones was calculated as a percentage of all sequences, weighted by copy number. TCRdb retrieved this table from immuneACCESS and kept in-frame rearrangements only. Not all clones are present; in checked studies, unresolved V genes account for under half, and no reason is known for the remainder. V, J and clone size are those of that table, while D and trimming were read from the DNA. Within this sample are 20,000 to 25,000 clones, with roughly four fifths of them counted one time only. Over 0.75% of the sample is in the top ten clones.

The chain uses TRBV7-9 and TRBJ2-7; 9 bases in between match TRBD1. This sequence was found in a human donor who was the organ donor for an intestinal transplant. The material was unstimulated CD8+ T cells sorted from spleen or lymph node cells, obtained before transplant. The CDR3 protein sequence reads: CASSSTKSGQGAFEQYF. The sequenced DNA is TGTGCCAGCAGCTCGACTAAATCGGGACAGGGCGCCTTCGAGCAGTACTTC.